The entry below gives a single T cell receptor beta chain sequence along with its context. Its matching antigen is unknown. Trimming took 0 bases from V and 6 from J; bases not matched to a gene: 5. From germline, CDR1 is LGHNA and CDR2 YSLEER. This CDR3 is 15 amino acids long. Use of 60 Vbeta and 13 Jbeta primers characterized the PCR. Assay: immunoSEQ multiplex PCR; the TCRdb copy retains only in-frame clones and omits some. Altogether 150,000 to 250,000 clones are present, 65% to 80% being singletons, with the ten largest covering 4.4%. The entry originates in a study of cytomegalovirus exposure and HLA in healthy donors. Study findings and constraints: Previous analysis showed most TCR beta V segments were productive about 90% or about 30% of the time. Many donors carried some public TCRs, although rarity characterized most TCR sequences. What TCR beta sequences reportedly achieved was accurate prediction of HLA-A and HLA-B alleles in most subjects.

Likely unrecorded immune exposures existed in these nominally healthy donors. The sequence came from a woman between 25 and 40 years old in good health and CMV-seropositive. V gene TRBV4-3 combines with J gene TRBJ1-2, with 9 bases identical to TRBD1. Sequences were obtained from PBMCs. CDR3 region: CASSQDLGTGNGYTF. Written as DNA, the CDR3 is TGCGCCAGCAGCCAAGATCTAGGGACAGGGAATGGCTACACCTTC.